The clone carrying this T cell receptor beta chain was detected only a few times. Its cognate antigen is unknown. CDR1 and CDR2 from the germline V gene are SNHLY and FYNNEI. V was trimmed by 10 bases and J by 8 bases, leaving 18 bases between them. The CDR3 sequence is 14 residues long. Treatment specified: approximately nine-day PBMC culture with coronavirus spike peptide pools or control peptides (ViraFEST assay). Antigen-specific T cells were expanded with peptide pools by ViraFEST, and TCRs were then sequenced. An Oncomine TCR Beta short-read assay was used to sequence the DNA from cultured CD4+ T cells. Genomic DNA was drawn out of CD4+ T cells grown in culture. TCRdb itself ran the PCR reads through MiXCR, one entry per CDR3 protein. The data show fewer than 15,000 distinct CDR3 sequences, less than 60% seen once. The data were taken from a study of vaccination and CD4 T cells after COVID-19.

This chain uses TRBV2 with TRBJ1-6; unclear D gene. The origin of this receptor is a human donor who had recovered from COVID-19. Sequencing input: CD4+ T cells from blood, cultured in vitro. DNA for the CDR3: TGTGCCAAGTCCAGGCCCCCGCGGGATTCACCCCTCCACTTT. Its translation is CAKSRPPRDSPLHF.